A single sample gave rise to the 2 T cell receptor beta chains below, sequenced in a study of blood T cell repertoires in COVID-19. The table came from immunoSEQ multiplex PCR; TCRdb's copy has only in-frame clones and leaves some out. Of about 120,000 clones in the sample, 72% were seen once. Sequenced sample: peripheral blood. The receptors here all came from a woman aged 55-75 years with acute or convalescent COVID-19.

This sequence joins TRBV2 and TRBJ1-6; unclear D gene. V lost 0 bases and J 7 bases, leaving 10 bases between the germline ends. Germline CDR1 reads SNHLY; CDR2 reads FYNNEI. The CDR3 is 15 amino acids. CDR3 in amino acids: CASSEARGRNSPLHF. The CDR3 bases are TGTGCCAGCAGTGAAGCGCGAGGGCGAAATTCACCCCTCCACTTT.

This chain joins TRBV9 and TRBJ1-4; no clear D gene. The V end lost 9 bases, the J end lost 8 bases, and 20 bases lay between the germline ends. Germline CDR1 reads SGDLS; CDR2 reads YYNGEE. There are 14 residues in the CDR3. Here the CDR3 reads CATRPVGREEKLFF. CDR3 in DNA: TGTGCCACCCGGCCGGTTGGGAGGGAGGAAAAACTGTTTTTT.